This record concerns one T cell receptor (beta chain) sequence. This sample was included in a study of blood T cells in healthy people across ages. It was with a sample-barcoded 5' primer and a J-beta primer mix that a second PCR of roughly 6 to 11 cycles was run. TCRdb reprocessed the 5' RACE reads with MiXCR, giving one entry per CDR3 protein. The table lists 1.4 million to 1.5 million distinct CDR3 sequences, 35% to 45% of them singletons. Healthy Caucasians from Russia aged roughly 6 to 90 served as donors. Extractions gave at least 6 micrograms of total RNA per sample. Germline V gene sequence: CDR1 DFQATT, CDR2 SNEGSKA (reference sequence). V shed 4 bases and J shed 1 base, with 10 bases lying between them. There are 13 residues in the CDR3.

V is TRBV20-1 and J is TRBJ1-1, with D unclear. The TCR was taken from a woman in her late teens or twenties in good health. Sequences were obtained from blood. The CDR3 protein is CSATDGRNTEAFF. CDR3 coding DNA: TGCAGTGCTACTGACGGGAGGAACACTGAAGCTTTCTTT.